This T cell receptor beta chain is drawn from a study of cytomegalovirus exposure and HLA in healthy donors. Findings and caveats of the study: Earlier analysis found most TCR beta V segments productive about 87% or about 30% of the time.

The PCR employed 60 Vbeta primers together with 13 Jbeta primers. Some clones are missing from TCRdb's copy, which holds only in-frame ones; the method was immunoSEQ multiplex PCR. The sample lists around 160,000 clones; roughly 84% were seen once. To note about this clone: Its antigen is unidentified.

The length of the CDR3 is 14 residues. The germline V gene encodes CDR1 SNHLY and CDR2 FYNNEI. The V and J ends lost 6 bases and 6 bases, in that order; junction bases with no gene match: 9. The receptor comes from a woman aged 18-35 years in good health and CMV-seronegative. The chain carries TRBV2 and TRBJ2-7, with 9 bases matching TRBD1. The sequenced sample consisted of PBMCs. The CDR3 loop reads CASSQGQGMLEQYF. The CDR3, as DNA: TGTGCCAGCAGCCAGGGACAGGGTATGCTCGAGCAGTACTTC. The variable domain in full, completed from reference TRBV2 and TRBJ2-7, reads EPEVTQTPSHQVTQMGQEVILRCVPISNHLYFYWYRQILGQKVEFLVSFYNNEISEKSEIFDDQFSVERPDGSNFTLKIRSTKLEDSAMYFCASSQGQGMLEQYFGPGTRLTVT.